This record looks at one TCR beta chain sequence and its context. This clone has a handful of counts. Its antigen is not yet known. No quality values exist for individual bases; no much larger clone is one base distant. The sample is drawn from a study of blood T cell repertoires in COVID-19 (dated by TCRdb to 2020 to 2022). About the study as a whole: Collaborator samples came from the United States, Italy and Spain and covered acute and convalescent phases of COVID-19. The prospective study material was composed of cDNA or gDNA derived from T cells, B-cell-depleted T cells, or PBMCs. Subjects who had been exposed to COVID-19, were actively infected with it, or had recovered from it provided the deeply sampled blood TCRbeta repertoires that made up the dataset. The repertoires were made available in a free public database intended to serve as a resource for research on the immune response to SARS-CoV-2. The samples were drawn from the first 160 participants of the ongoing ImmuneRACE study and from some 1,300 subjects provided by 6 global collaborators. Nearly every sample came with metadata listing a de-identified subject ID, COVID-19 status, age in years and sex. Where available, HLA class I and class II types were obtained from metadata supplied by the sample provider rather than from assay-based typing.

General conclusions and limits of the study: Clinical and demographic metadata were provided uncurated, with the amount varying by source and participant.

The immunoSEQ Assay, a bias-controlled multiplex PCR, was used to amplify TCRbeta CDR3 regions from genomic DNA. The authors processed their data as follows. The number of nucleated cells in each sample was estimated by amplification of reference gene primers within the assay. Sequence reads were collapsed and filtered to measure the absolute abundance of every unique TCRbeta CDR3 rearrangement. For each sample, productive Simpson clonality was calculated as the square root of Simpson's diversity index across productive rearrangements. This immuneACCESS table, as held by TCRdb, lists in-frame sequences with V and J called but not all clones. Of the missing ones, under half trace to an unresolved V gene in checked studies; the others have no known cause. The DNA was the basis for D and trimming; V, J and clone size are from that table. Across this sample there are around 80,000 clones, with around 87% seen only once. The ten largest clones represent around 7.8% of the sample.

The CDR3 holds 15 amino acids from the cysteine to the phenylalanine. Only the CDR3 DNA stays, 45 bases, in frame from base 1. V loses 8 bases of germline sequence and J loses 0 bases, and the interval between the two ends is 14 bases. Reading the germline V gene (reference sequence) gives CDR1 MNHNY and CDR2 SVGAGI. Each collaborating institution followed its own protocols to collect whole blood in K2EDTA tubes. Collaborator samples were shipped for TCRbeta analysis as frozen whole blood, isolated PBMCs, or DNA extracted from either sample type. The sequence joins TRBV6-6 to TRBJ2-1; the D region possibly corresponds to TRBD2 (5 bases align). Source material: peripheral blood. This TCR came from a man older than 75 with active or convalescent COVID-19. The bases read TGTGCCAGCTCCAAAAGCGGAAACTCCTACAATGAGCAGTTCTTC. Its translation is CASSKSGNSYNEQFF.